Listed below are T cell receptor beta chains from one sample, sequenced in a study of blood T cell repertoires in COVID-19. Only in-frame clones appear in the TCRdb table, and some are missing; sequencing was by immunoSEQ multiplex PCR. The sample contains roughly 98,000 clones, around four fifths of which appear only once. Sequencing used peripheral blood. All receptors derive from a woman between 70 and 85 years old with active or convalescent COVID-19. Both conserved end residues are part of each CDR3. The D gene is left open where the match is weak. Clone size is given for some rows only: seen once, a few or many times, or a class if the clone is expanded.

clone size | J gene | V gene | D gene | CDR3 protein | CDR3 DNA
- | TRBJ2-3 | TRBV2 | TRBD2 | CASSGLSGVSDTQYF | TGTGCCAGCAGCGGGTTGAGCGGGGTCTCAGATACGCAGTATTTT
few | TRBJ1-2 | TRBV2 | TRBD1 | CASSRGQDYGYTF | TGTGCCAGCAGTAGGGGACAGGACTATGGCTACACCTTC
- | TRBJ2-3 | TRBV7-2 | - | CASSSGLGRTDTQYF | TGTGCCAGCAGCTCCGGACTGGGCCGAACAGATACGCAGTATTTT
- | TRBJ1-1 | TRBV19 | TRBD1 | CASWGGPDRGQNTEAFF | TGTGCCAGTTGGGGGGGCCCTGACAGGGGACAGAACACTGAAGCTTTCTTT
- | TRBJ2-3 | TRBV9 | - | CASSVGTPTDTQYF | TGTGCCAGCAGCGTTGGGACTCCTACAGATACGCAGTATTTT
- | TRBJ1-1 | TRBV2 | - | CATTSGPNTEAFF | TGTGCCACGACGTCAGGCCCGAACACTGAAGCTTTCTTT
few | TRBJ1-1 | TRBV6-5 | TRBD1 | CASSLAGTGVEAFF | TGTGCCAGCAGTCTAGCCGGGACAGGGGTTGAAGCTTTCTTT
- | TRBJ1-1 | TRBV19 | TRBD1 | CASTRTGRTEAFF | TGTGCCAGTACCCGGACAGGGAGGACTGAAGCTTTCTTT
- | TRBJ1-1 | TRBV2 | - | CASILGLSNTEAFF | -
- | TRBJ2-5 | TRBV5-5 | TRBD2 | CASRSGLAQETQYF | TGTGCCAGCAGATCCGGACTAGCTCAGGAGACCCAGTACTTC
few | TRBJ2-7 | TRBV28 | TRBD2 | CASSQGLAVTYEQYF | TGTGCCAGCAGTCAGGGACTAGCGGTTACCTACGAGCAGTACTTC
- | TRBJ1-2 | TRBV28 | - | CASSTQGRGESNYGYTF | TGTGCCAGCAGCACTCAGGGTAGGGGTGAATCTAACTATGGCTACACCTTC
- | TRBJ1-3 | TRBV5-1 | - | CASSLAGGRDTIYF | TGCGCCAGCAGCTTGGCCGGCGGCCGCGACACCATATATTTT
- | TRBJ1-3 | TRBV2 | - | CASSYSGNTIYF | TGTGCCAGCAGTTACTCTGGAAACACCATATATTTT
- | TRBJ2-7 | TRBV6-1 | TRBD1 | CASSEPGQSYEQYF | TGTGCCAGCAGTGAACCGGGACAGTCCTACGAGCAGTACTTC
- | TRBJ1-3 | TRBV15 | TRBD1 | CATRATGGKNTIYF | TGTGCCACCCGGGCTACAGGGGGCAAAAACACCATATATTTT
few | TRBJ1-1 | TRBV7-2 | TRBD1 | CASSPGGFSEAFF | TGTGCCAGCAGCCCAGGGGGGTTCTCTGAAGCTTTCTTT
- | TRBJ1-4 | TRBV11-2 | - | CASSLERGGIGEKLFF | TGTGCCAGCAGCTTGGAACGCGGGGGAATTGGTGAAAAACTGTTTTTT
few | TRBJ1-1 | TRBV5-1 | - | CASSLAGSTEAFF | TGCGCCAGCAGCTTGGCGGGGAGCACTGAAGCTTTCTTT
- | TRBJ1-1 | TRBV3-1/TRBV3-2 | - | CASSQDSQCRAFF | TGTGCCAGCAGCCAAGATTCACAGTGTCGGGCTTTCTTT
- | TRBJ1-4 | TRBV11-2 | TRBD1 | CASSPAGTGDEKLFF | TGTGCCAGCAGCCCAGCAGGGACAGGGGATGAAAAACTGTTTTTT
once | TRBJ2-2 | TRBV11-3 | TRBD2 | CASSSTVSGGLNTGELFF | TGTGCCAGCAGCTCCACCGTGAGCGGGGGGCTCAACACCGGGGAGCTGTTTTTT
once | TRBJ1-1 | TRBV3-1/TRBV3-2 | TRBD1 | CASSQGQGWDTEAFF | TGTGCCAGCAGCCAAGGACAGGGTTGGGACACTGAAGCTTTCTTT
- | TRBJ1-1 | TRBV21-1 | - | CASSIHRAGNTEAFF | TGTGCCAGCAGCATTCACCGGGCGGGGAACACTGAAGCTTTCTTT
- | TRBJ1-6 | TRBV7-8 | - | CASSPLQAPGNSPLHF | TGTGCCAGCAGCCCCTTACAGGCCCCGGGCAATTCACCCCTCCACTTT